This entry lists 22 T cell receptor beta chains sequenced from one sample in a study of radiotherapy plus CTLA-4 blockade in lung cancer. Method: immunoSEQ multiplex PCR; TCRdb's copy keeps in-frame clones and lacks some. This repertoire shows roughly 100,000 clones, approximately 78% found once; its top ten account for more than 20%. Sequenced material: peripheral blood, taken from a patient treated with radiotherapy plus ipilimumab. These receptors were collected from a human donor with non-small cell lung cancer that progressed on radiotherapy plus ipilimumab.

This clone has more than one count but fewer than ten. The genes are TRBV6-6 and TRBJ1-5; D call uncertain. The CDR3 is 13 residues long. V was trimmed by 6 bases and J by 4 bases, leaving 10 bases between them. Germline V lookup: CDR1 MNHNY, CDR2 SVGAGI (reference sequence). This CDR3 reads CASSPNANQPQHF. DNA for the CDR3: TGTGCCAGCAGCCCCAACGCGAATCAGCCCCAGCATTTT.

This chain uses TRBV7-9 with TRBJ1-2; D unresolved. CDR1 and CDR2 from the germline V gene are SEHNR and FQNEAQ (reference sequence). CDR3 length equals 14 residues. The V gene lost 5 bases and the J gene lost 4 bases, with 14 bases spanning the gap. This CDR3 reads CASSPNGGFYGYTF. CDR3 sequence (DNA): TGTGCCAGCAGCCCCAACGGTGGATTCTATGGCTACACCTTC.

This clone was recorded a few times. The chain is built from TRBV5-6 and TRBJ2-1, with D unresolved. Trimming pared 7 bases from V and 9 bases from J, leaving 11 bases between. Germline V gene lookup returns CDR1 SGHDT and CDR2 YYEEEE. The CDR3 loop spans 11 amino acids. This CDR3 is CASGTGPEQFF. The CDR3 nucleotides are TGTGCCAGCGGAACCGGGCCTGAGCAGTTCTTC.

The V and J genes are TRBV5-5 and TRBJ2-7; the match to TRBD2 covers 11 bases. J gave up 2 bases and V 3 bases, and 10 bases lay outside the gene matches. There are 17 residues in the CDR3. CDR1 is SGHKS and CDR2 is YYEKEE in the germline V gene (reference sequence). The CDR3 here is CASSWETGTSGTYEQYF. As DNA, the CDR3 is TGTGCCAGCAGCTGGGAGACTGGGACTAGCGGAACCTACGAGCAGTACTTC.

The J gene is TRBJ2-3, the V gene TRBV19; perhaps TRBD1 as D (6 bases). The CDR3 has 15 amino acids. The ends were cut back, 5 bases at V and 4 bases at J, with 16 bases in the middle. Looked up from germline, CDR1 is LNHDA and CDR2 is SQIVND (reference sequence). The CDR3 DNA reads TGTGCCAGTAGTTGGGGCAGGGGTTCGGCAGATACGCAGTATTTT. It encodes CASSWGRGSADTQYF.

The chain employs TRBV2 and TRBJ1-1, with D unclear. The germline V gene encodes CDR1 SNHLY and CDR2 FYNNEI. V was cut by 7 bases and J by 4 bases, with 16 bases left in between. CDR3 length: 14 amino acids. This chain's CDR3 is CASIGGPRGTEAFF. The DNA of the CDR3 is TGTGCCAGCATTGGTGGGCCTCGGGGCACTGAAGCTTTCTTT.

The V and J genes are TRBV5-4 and TRBJ2-5, with 10 nucleotides matching TRBD2. The length of the CDR3 is 15 residues. Germline lookup yields CDR1 SGHNT and CDR2 YYREEE (reference sequence). V was clipped by 4 bases and J by 2 bases; unmatched bases: 5. CDR3 sequence reads: CASSAGLAEQETQYF. The CDR3 DNA sequence: TGTGCCAGCAGCGCTGGACTAGCGGAACAAGAGACCCAGTACTTC.

The chain couples TRBV9 to TRBJ2-1; D is uncertain. Germline CDR1 and CDR2: SGDLS and YYNGEE. V was cut by 0 bases and J by 7 bases, with 11 bases left in between. The CDR3 extends over 14 amino acids. This chain's CDR3 is CASSVAAAPNEQFF. The CDR3 region has the DNA TGTGCCAGCAGCGTAGCTGCGGCTCCTAATGAGCAGTTCTTC. Filled out from reference TRBV9 and TRBJ2-1, the complete variable domain reads DSGVTQTPKHLITATGQRVTLRCSPRSGDLSVYWYQQSLDQGLQFLIQYYNGEERAKGNILERFSAQQFPDLHSELNLSSLELGDSALYFCASSVAAAPNEQFFGPGTRLTVL.

This chain connects TRBV19 to TRBJ2-1, with 7 bases that match TRBD2. Germline trimming cut 1 base from V and 7 bases from J; bases unmatched to any gene: 7. Germline values: CDR1 LNHDA, CDR2 SQIVND (reference sequence). This CDR3 contains 15 residues. DNA for the CDR3: TGTGCCAGTAGTATAGGTGCGGGAGTTTTAAATGAGCAGTTCTTC. This sequence encodes CASSIGAGVLNEQFF.

This sequence joins TRBV27 and TRBJ2-2, with a weak D call TRBD1 (7 bases). Trimming pared 0 bases from V and 6 bases from J, leaving 11 bases between. The CDR3 runs to 15 residues. In germline, CDR1 is MNHEY, CDR2 SMNVEV (reference sequence). In DNA, the CDR3 is TGTGCCAGCAGTTTATCGATCAGGGGGGCCGGGGAGCTGTTTTTT. This sequence encodes CASSLSIRGAGELFF.

The chain joins TRBV14 to TRBJ1-2; 7 bases fit TRBD1. Germline V gene data show CDR1 as SGHDN and CDR2 as FVKESK. V was clipped by 5 bases and J by 5 bases; unmatched bases: 5. The CDR3 runs 13 residues. The CDR3 region has the DNA TGTGCCAGCAGCTACAGGGGTTCTTATGGCTACACCTTC. This sequence encodes CASSYRGSYGYTF.

The chain couples TRBV10-3 to TRBJ2-7; 9 bases map to TRBD1. CDR3 length: 15 amino acids. Germline V CDR1 and CDR2: ENHRY, SYGVKD. J lost 0 bases, V lost 6 bases, and 6 bases had no gene match. DNA for the CDR3: TGTGCCATCAGCCGGACAGGGGATGCCTCCTACGAGCAGTACTTC. This codes for CAISRTGDASYEQYF.

The chain has TRBV5-1 and TRBJ2-1, with D tentatively TRBD1 (5 bases). This CDR3 has 14 amino acids. The ends were cut back, 0 bases at V and 1 base at J, with 5 bases in the middle. Germline CDR1 is SGHRS and CDR2 is YFSETQ. CDR3 protein: CASSLGQSYNEQFF. The CDR3 region has the DNA TGCGCCAGCAGCTTGGGACAGTCCTACAATGAGCAGTTCTTC.

The rearrangement links TRBV6-5 to TRBJ2-1; 7 bases fit TRBD2. In germline, CDR1 is MNHEY, CDR2 SVGAGI. The CDR3 covers 15 residues. V lost 4 bases, J lost 7 bases, and 10 bases stayed unmatched. The chain's CDR3 is CASSSFGGNMNEQFF. Written as DNA, the CDR3 is TGTGCCAGCAGTTCCTTCGGGGGGAATATGAATGAGCAGTTCTTC.

The V gene is TRBV27, the J gene TRBJ2-7, with D unclear. Germline CDR1 reads MNHEY; CDR2 reads SMNVEV (reference sequence). Trimming stripped 3 bases from V and 1 base from J, with 13 bases between. This CDR3 contains 15 residues. The CDR3 spells CASSLKTPVSYEQYV. CDR3 DNA sequence: TGTGCCAGCAGTTTGAAGACACCAGTTTCCTACGAGCAGTACGTC.

The chain couples TRBV15 to TRBJ2-1, with D maybe TRBD1 (6 bases). CDR1 and CDR2 from the germline V gene are LNHNV and YYDKDF (reference sequence). The length of the CDR3 is 15 residues. The germline V and J ends were trimmed by 1 base and 7 bases, with 14 bases remaining between them. The CDR3 nucleotides read TGTGCCACCAGCAGAGCAGGGGCATCGGGGAATGAGCAGTTCTTC. It specifies CATSRAGASGNEQFF.

The J gene is TRBJ2-6, the V gene TRBV28, with 9 bases lining up with TRBD2. V dropped 5 bases and J dropped 1; count of bases not matched to a gene: 3. This CDR3 spans 16 amino acids. Per the germline V gene, CDR1 is MDHEN and CDR2 is SYDVKM. CDR3 in DNA: TGTGCCAGCAGTCCCGCGGGGGGGTCTGGGGCCAACGTCCTGACTTTC. Amino acid sequence: CASSPAGGSGANVLTF.

The genes are TRBV9 and TRBJ1-2, with D maybe TRBD1 (6 bases). This CDR3 has 19 residues. Trimming left V 6 bases short and J 4 bases short, with 31 bases between. Germline CDR1 SGDLS, CDR2 YYNGEE. CDR3 sequence reads: CASTPQTGAPRLTSYGYTF. CDR3 nucleotide sequence: TGTGCCAGCACCCCCCAGACGGGGGCCCCCAGATTGACTTCCTATGGCTACACCTTC.

The chain combines TRBV4-1 with TRBJ2-1, with 10 bases lining up with TRBD2. The junction had 10 bases not matched to a gene; V was cut back by 2 bases and J by 0 bases. The germline V gene encodes CDR1 MGHRA and CDR2 YSYEKL. The CDR3 sequence is 19 residues long. CDR3: CASSQKPLAGASSYNEQFF. The CDR3 DNA sequence: TGCGCCAGCAGCCAAAAGCCCCTAGCGGGGGCTAGCTCCTACAATGAGCAGTTCTTC.

J is TRBJ2-6 and V is TRBV9; the D is unclear. This CDR3 comprises 15 residues. CDR1 SGDLS and CDR2 YYNGEE come from the germline V gene. Trimming removed 4 bases at V and 0 bases at J, with 8 bases between. DNA of the CDR3: TGTGCCAGCAGCCCCACCGTCTCTGGGGCCAACGTCCTGACTTTC. Translating gives CASSPTVSGANVLTF.

The chain joins TRBV6-6 to TRBJ2-4, with TRBD1 matching over 7 bases. Germline V gene sequence: CDR1 MNHNY, CDR2 SVGAGI (reference sequence). Unmatched junction bases numbered 12, after V lost 7 bases and J lost 6 bases. The CDR3 runs to 15 residues. The CDR3 loop reads CASTPDNRGGNIQYF. Written as DNA, the CDR3 is TGTGCCAGCACCCCCGATAACAGGGGTGGAAACATTCAGTACTTC.

Turning to this clone: One end of the junction varies from germline; a read error may be responsible. J is TRBJ1-2 and V is TRBV19, with D maybe TRBD1 (6 bases). CDR1 LNHDA and CDR2 SQIVND come from the germline V gene (reference sequence). There are 14 residues in the CDR3. Here the CDR3 reads CTSQSSGADYGYTF. The CDR3 nucleotides read TGTACCAGCCAGTCGTCAGGGGCGGACTATGGCTACACCTTC. The full variable domain, in which reference TRBV19 and TRBJ1-2 provide the parts outside the CDR3, is DGGITQSPKYLFRKEGQNVTLSCEQNLNHDAMYWYRQDPGQGLRLIYYSQIVNDFQKGDIAEGYSVSREKKESFPLTVTSAQKNPTAFYLCTSQSSGADYGYTFGSGTRLTVV.